A single sample is the source of the 32 T cell receptor beta chains below, sequenced in a study of blood T cell repertoires in COVID-19 (dated by TCRdb to about 2020). Receptors were amplified or captured by the immunoSEQ multiplex PCR assay. Here the immuneACCESS table is served through TCRdb, limited to in-frame sequences with V and J called. Missing clones are a known gap in these copies; in checked studies unresolved V genes cover under half, and the rest lacks a known reason. This sample has approximately 200,000 clones in its table, and 82% of those were observed once. The ten largest make up 12% of the sample. The sequenced sample consisted of PBMCs or T cells enriched from blood (not recorded which). These receptors were obtained from a man aged 40-49 years who had recovered from COVID-19.

The chain is built from TRBV27 and TRBJ1-4; TRBD1 matches 8 bases. With 3 bases clipped from V and 0 bases from J, the junction kept 3 bases outside the gene matches. Germline V lookup: CDR1 MNHEY, CDR2 SMNVEV (reference sequence). This CDR3 comprises 16 residues. The CDR3 loop is CASSLTGVATNEKLFF. The CDR3 DNA reads as TGTGCCAGCAGTTTGACAGGGGTAGCAACTAATGAAAAACTGTTTTTT.

The rearrangement joins TRBV12-3 or TRBV12-4 to TRBJ1-5; possible D gene TRBD1, 6 bases. This CDR3 contains 12 residues. V gave up 6 bases and J gave up 5 bases, with 8 bases separating them. CDR3 region: CASSKGDQPQHF. DNA of the CDR3: TGTGCCAGCAGCAAGGGGGATCAGCCCCAGCATTTT.

This chain connects TRBV7-6 to TRBJ2-4; 9 nucleotides match TRBD2. The CDR3 consists of 17 residues. Trimming at V came to 1 base and at J to 1 base, leaving 5 bases not matched to a gene. CDR1 SGHVS and CDR2 FNYEAQ come from the germline V gene. This chain's CDR3 is CASSLVGSGSAKNIQYF. Here the CDR3 DNA reads TGTGCCAGCAGCTTAGTCGGTAGCGGGAGTGCCAAAAACATTCAGTACTTC.

This clone came up once. The chain recombines TRBV30 with TRBJ1-3; D is unclear. This CDR3 spans 14 amino acids. From germline, CDR1 is GTSNPN and CDR2 SVGIG (reference sequence). V lost 5 bases and J 0 bases, leaving 11 bases between the germline ends. The CDR3 region is CAWGIKSSGNTIYF. The CDR3 region has the DNA TGTGCCTGGGGGATAAAGAGCTCTGGAAACACCATATATTTT.

A single count supports this clone. CDR3 coding DNA: TGTGCCAGCAGTTTCATAGCGAGGAACACTGAAGCTTTCTTT. Translating gives CASSFIARNTEAFF. The J gene is TRBJ1-1, the V gene TRBV27; unclear D gene. The CDR3 is 14 residues long. The V end was cut by 3 bases, the J end by 1 base, with 9 bases between. Germline V gives CDR1 MNHEY, CDR2 SMNVEV (reference sequence).

The chain combines TRBV7-3 with TRBJ1-1; D perhaps matches TRBD1 (5 bases). This CDR3 comprises 16 residues. CDR1 and CDR2 (germline): SGHTA, FQGTGA. V was trimmed by 1 base and J by 5 bases, leaving 17 bases between them. Written as DNA, the CDR3 is TGTGCCAGCAGCTTAAGCGGAGGGGCGGAATTAACTGAAGCTTTCTTT. This translates into CASSLSGGAELTEAFF.

This sequence joins TRBV5-4 and TRBJ2-3; 8 nucleotides line up with TRBD1. There are 16 residues in the CDR3. Per germline, CDR1 SGHNT and CDR2 YYREEE (reference sequence). J lost 0 bases, V lost 4 bases, and 7 bases had no gene match. CDR3 DNA sequence: TGTGCCAGCAGCAGAGGGACAGGCCCTAGCACAGATACGCAGTATTTT. It specifies CASSRGTGPSTDTQYF.

The genes are TRBV5-6 and TRBJ2-1; 14 bases map to TRBD2. This CDR3 spans 18 amino acids. Germline assignment: CDR1 SGHDT and CDR2 YYEEEE. V was clipped by 3 bases and J by 0 bases; unmatched bases: 5. Here the CDR3 DNA reads TGTGCCAGCAGCTGGGGGACTAGCGGGAGCCTCTCCTACAATGAGCAGTTCTTC. Translation gives CASSWGTSGSLSYNEQFF.

This clone showed up just a few times. The chain has TRBV7-2 and TRBJ1-1; 8 bases align to TRBD1. V dropped 6 bases and J dropped 5; count of bases not matched to a gene: 5. CDR3 length equals 13 residues. Germline V gives CDR1 SGHTA, CDR2 FQGNSA. Written as DNA, the CDR3 is TGTGCCAGCAGGTATAACAGGGGGACTGAAGCTTTCTTT. Its protein product is CASRYNRGTEAFF.

This chain connects TRBV5-6 to TRBJ1-6; D gene ambiguous. CDR3 length: 13 amino acids. V was trimmed by 0 bases and J by 13 bases, leaving 11 bases between them. Germline V gene sequence: CDR1 SGHDT, CDR2 YYEEEE. This CDR3 is CASSLGGPAPLHF. DNA of the CDR3: TGTGCCAGCAGCTTGGGCGGCCCAGCGCCCCTCCACTTT.

Concerning this clone itself: The junction shows a germline mismatch at one end, possibly a read error. This rearrangement joins TRBV30 to TRBJ2-7; D is perhaps TRBD2 (6 bases). The CDR3 is 12 amino acids. Germline CDR1 reads GTSNPN; CDR2 reads SVGIG (reference sequence). CDR3 sequence reads: CAWSVTRDSLFF. The DNA for the CDR3 is TGTGCCTGGAGTGTAACCAGGGACTCCTTATTCTTC.

The rearrangement joins TRBV6-2 or TRBV6-3 to TRBJ2-3; TRBD2 is a possible D gene (6 bases). This CDR3 spans 14 amino acids. Trimming shortened V by 4 bases and J by 6 bases, and 14 bases separated the two germline ends. Germline V CDR1 and CDR2: MNHEY, SVGEGT. DNA of the CDR3: TGTGCCAGCAGTTCGGGGCTAGCGTATGATACGCAGTATTTT. This codes for CASSSGLAYDTQYF.

The rearrangement links TRBV28 to TRBJ1-2, with no clear D. The germline V gene has CDR1 MDHEN and CDR2 SYDVKM. The V gene lost 6 bases and the J gene lost 6 bases, with 14 bases spanning the gap. The CDR3 loop spans 13 amino acids. The CDR3 nucleotides read TGTGCCAGCAGCCAACCGAGTAATAATGGCTACACCTTC. Translating gives CASSQPSNNGYTF.

The rearrangement joins TRBV6-5 to TRBJ1-2, with D uncertain. This CDR3 contains 12 residues. V was cut by 5 bases and J by 11 bases, with 15 bases left in between. Germline V gene data show CDR1 as MNHEY and CDR2 as SVGAGI. Here the CDR3 DNA reads TGTGCCAGCAGTCCTCGAGGGCAGAGATACACCTTC. This translates into CASSPRGQRYTF.

CDR3 region: CATRGVGLAVDTQYF. The CDR3 DNA sequence: TGTGCCACGCGGGGGGTGGGACTGGCGGTAGATACGCAGTATTTT. This chain joins TRBV10-3 and TRBJ2-3, with 8 nucleotides matching TRBD2. Per the germline V gene, CDR1 is ENHRY and CDR2 is SYGVKD. The CDR3 runs 15 residues. J lost 5 bases, V lost 10 bases, and 14 bases had no gene match.

The chain uses TRBV6-5 and TRBJ1-2, with a tentative D call TRBD1 (5 bases). V lost 4 bases, J lost 4 bases, and 19 bases lay in between. Germline V gene lookup returns CDR1 MNHEY and CDR2 SVGAGI. The CDR3 sequence is 16 residues long. This chain's CDR3 is CASSSPWYQGGYGYTF. The CDR3 DNA follows: TGTGCCAGCAGTTCTCCTTGGTATCAGGGTGGCTATGGCTACACCTTC.

The chain carries TRBV13 and TRBJ2-1; unclear D gene. The CDR3 covers 12 residues. The germline V gene has CDR1 PRHDT and CDR2 FYEKMQ (reference sequence). V lost 5 bases to trimming and J lost 10 bases, with 12 bases between them. The CDR3: CASSLELGEQFF. CDR3 sequence (DNA): TGTGCCAGCAGCCTCGAACTCGGGGAGCAGTTCTTC.

This clone was seen once. The chain is built from TRBV28 and TRBJ1-2; D is unclear. Germline-derived CDR1 and CDR2 are MDHEN and SYDVKM. This CDR3 region has 12 residues. Between the trimmed V and J ends, which lost 5 bases and 8 bases, there was a span of 12 bases. CDR3 in DNA: TGTGCCAGCAGTGGCTTGGAGGGCGGCTACACCTTC. It is translated as CASSGLEGGYTF.

CDR3 sequence (DNA): TGTGCCAGCAGCTCCCTGCGGCACGGGGAGACCCAGTACTTC. Amino acids: CASSSLRHGETQYF. The rearrangement uses TRBV7-2 and TRBJ2-5; D is unclear. Germline loops: CDR1 SGHTA, CDR2 FQGNSA. The CDR3 loop spans 14 amino acids. V lost 4 bases, J lost 5 bases, and 14 bases lay in between.

The V call is TRBV7-2, the J call TRBJ1-2, with TRBD1 as a possible D gene (5 bases). Germline CDR1 SGHTA, CDR2 FQGNSA. Trimming cost V 5 bases and J 3 bases, with 13 bases left between them. The length of the CDR3 is 14 residues. In DNA, the CDR3 is TGTGCCAGCAGCCCCGGGCCGGGGGACTATGGCTACACCTTC. Protein sequence: CASSPGPGDYGYTF.

This clone has a single count. Other DNA sequences in the same sample also yield this CDR3. The chain is built from TRBV7-2 and TRBJ1-2, with 8 bases fitting TRBD1. The CDR3 is made up of 13 amino acids. Germline CDR1 is SGHTA and CDR2 is FQGNSA. Trimming removed 4 bases from V and 4 bases from J; junction bases left unmatched: 2. CDR3 sequence: CASSSGQGYGYTF. For the CDR3, the DNA is TGTGCCAGCAGCTCCGGACAGGGCTATGGCTACACCTTC.

The chain joins TRBV6-6 to TRBJ2-1, with D unclear. Germline V gene lookup returns CDR1 MNHNY and CDR2 SVGAGI (reference sequence). The V gene lost 4 bases and the J gene lost 4 bases, with 8 bases spanning the gap. The CDR3 contains 13 residues. CDR3 region: CASSSMKYNEQFF. The CDR3 DNA follows: TGTGCCAGCAGTTCTATGAAGTACAATGAGCAGTTCTTC.

The chain employs TRBV6-2 or TRBV6-3 and TRBJ2-1, with D unclear. Looked up from germline, CDR1 is MNHEY and CDR2 is SVGEGT. The V end lost 5 bases, the J end lost 3 bases, and 5 bases lay between the germline ends. The CDR3 covers 12 residues. The CDR3 spells CASSHIYNEQFF. The CDR3 coding sequence is TGTGCCAGCAGTCACATCTACAATGAGCAGTTCTTC.

The chain joins TRBV6-5 to TRBJ2-1; 8 bases align to TRBD2. Germline CDR1 reads MNHEY; CDR2 reads SVGAGI. Trimming removed 4 bases from V and 10 bases from J; junction bases left unmatched: 12. The CDR3 covers 15 residues. CDR3 region: CASSLTGGPFGEQFF. The CDR3 DNA reads TGTGCCAGCAGTTTAACGGGAGGGCCATTCGGGGAGCAGTTCTTC.

This chain links TRBV29-1 with TRBJ1-1, with 9 nucleotides matching TRBD1. V lost 6 bases to trimming and J lost 4 bases; unmatched junction nucleotides: 6. The germline CDR1 and CDR2 sequences are SQVTM and ANQGSEA. The CDR3 length is 13 residues. CDR3 sequence (DNA): TGCAGCGTCGGACAGGGGATGGGCACTGAAGCTTTCTTT. Residues: CSVGQGMGTEAFF. The entire variable domain, with the rest obtained from reference TRBV29-1 and TRBJ1-1, is as follows: SAVISQKPSRDICQRGTSLTIQCQVDSQVTMMFWYRQQPGQSLTLIATANQGSEATYESGFVIDKFPISRPNLTFSTLTVSNMSPEDSSIYLCSVGQGMGTEAFFGQGTRLTVV.

The J gene is TRBJ2-1, the V gene TRBV10-1; weak D call: TRBD2 (5 bases). CDR1 is WNHNN, CDR2 SYGVQD, per germline (reference sequence). Trimming removed 0 bases from V and 9 bases from J, with 18 bases in between. This CDR3 spans 16 amino acids. CDR3 loop: CASSESGTRKAFEQFF. The DNA of the CDR3 is TGCGCCAGCAGTGAGTCCGGCACTAGGAAGGCATTTGAGCAGTTCTTC.

This chain's CDR3 is CASSLGVASALGETQYF. The CDR3 DNA sequence: TGTGCCAGCAGCTTAGGAGTAGCTAGCGCCTTGGGGGAGACCCAGTACTTC. V is TRBV7-2 and J is TRBJ2-5; maybe TRBD2 (6 bases). CDR1 is SGHTA, CDR2 FQGNSA, per germline. This CDR3 is 17 amino acids long. Trimming cost V 1 base and J 5 bases, with 20 bases left between them.

This clone was detected only once. The chain employs TRBV6-5 and TRBJ2-3; 8 nucleotides agree with TRBD2. The CDR3 covers 15 residues. The ends lost 6 bases at V and 0 bases at J; junction bases unmatched: 5. From germline, CDR1 is MNHEY and CDR2 SVGAGI. CDR3 protein: CASRNSGASTDTQYF. The DNA for the CDR3 is TGTGCCAGCAGGAATAGCGGGGCTAGCACAGATACGCAGTATTTT.

The chain recombines TRBV28 with TRBJ1-2; no firm D call. The CDR3 contains 12 residues. Germline V gene sequence: CDR1 MDHEN, CDR2 SYDVKM. V was trimmed by 4 bases and J by 14 bases, leaving 17 bases between them. DNA for the CDR3: TGTGCCAGCAGTTATCAACGGGGAGGTGGGACCTTC. This translates into CASSYQRGGGTF.

This clone has a single count. The chain combines TRBV11-2 with TRBJ2-1, with D possibly being TRBD2 (6 bases). The V gene's germline CDR1 is SGHAT and CDR2 FQNNGV. CDR3 length equals 17 residues. Trimming left V 3 bases short and J 7 bases short, with 22 bases between. CDR3 nucleotides: TGTGCCAGCAGCTTGTTTTTAGGGCGGGATACATCAAATGAGCAGTTCTTC. Translation gives CASSLFLGRDTSNEQFF. Complete variable domain (other parts from reference TRBV11-2 and TRBJ2-1): EAGVAQSPRYKIIEKRQSVAFWCNPISGHATLYWYQQILGQGPKLLIQFQNNGVVDDSQLPKDRFSAERLKGVDSTLKIQPAKLEDSAVYLCASSLFLGRDTSNEQFFGPGTRLTVL.

The chain employs TRBV18 and TRBJ1-2; TRBD1 matches at 10 bases. Unmatched junction bases numbered 16, after V lost 4 bases and J lost 8 bases. Germline CDR1 is KGHSH and CDR2 is LQKENI. The CDR3 runs 17 residues. CDR3 coding DNA: TGTGCCAGCTCACTAGACAGGGGGCGTGGGAATTCGTCGGGCTACACCTTC. It translates to CASSLDRGRGNSSGYTF.

This clone was detected only a few times. The chain couples TRBV14 to TRBJ1-2, with unresolved D. Germline values: CDR1 SGHDN, CDR2 FVKESK. This CDR3 has 16 amino acids. The V gene lost 4 bases and the J gene lost 0 bases, with 15 bases spanning the gap. CDR3 amino acids: CASSRRHSLANYGYTF. In DNA form, the CDR3 reads TGTGCCAGCAGCCGCAGGCATTCCTTAGCTAACTATGGCTACACCTTC.